What follows are 5 T cell receptor beta chains derived from one specimen sequenced in a study of OX40 agonist ivuxolimab in advanced cancers. The library was prepared using the immunoSEQ multiplex PCR assay. As stored in TCRdb, this immuneACCESS dataset retains in-frame rearrangements with V and J assigned. A fraction of the clones does not appear; measured against another copy, unresolved V genes explain less than half of the discrepancy, and the remainder lacks a known reason. The sample contains about 53,000 clones, 80% to 90% of them found a single time. The ten largest clones represent roughly a tenth of the sample. Specimen: CD4+ or CD8+ T cells sorted from blood, collected in a trial of the OX40 agonist ivuxolimab. All receptors come from an adult with an advanced solid tumor such as melanoma, head and neck, liver or kidney cancer.

The rearrangement uses TRBV18 and TRBJ2-3; 11 bases are a match to TRBD2. This CDR3 spans 16 amino acids. The V segment lost 0 bases and the J segment 2 bases; nucleotides outside the gene matches: 1. Germline V lookup: CDR1 KGHSH, CDR2 LQKENI. The CDR3 DNA reads TGTGCCAGCTCACCACCACTAGCGGGAGCCACAGATACGCAGTATTTT. As protein: CASSPPLAGATDTQYF.

The genes are TRBV12-5 and TRBJ2-5, with D perhaps TRBD2 (5 bases). The germline V gene has CDR1 LGHNT and CDR2 FRNRAP. V gave up 7 bases and J gave up 5 bases, with 17 bases separating them. The CDR3 sequence is 14 residues long. The CDR3: CASAATDGIETQYF. The CDR3 DNA is TGTGCTAGTGCCGCTACAGACGGGATTGAGACCCAGTACTTC.

The genes are TRBV6-1 and TRBJ2-2, with D hard to call. Germline CDR1 is MNHNS and CDR2 is SASEGT. The CDR3 consists of 13 residues. Trimming cost V 8 bases and J 5 bases, with 12 bases left between them. The CDR3 DNA sequence: TGTGCCAGCGTCCCAGGTCGGACCGGGGAGCTGTTTTTT. Translating it yields CASVPGRTGELFF.

The chain joins TRBV28 to TRBJ2-1; TRBD2 agrees at 10 bases. The CDR3 loop spans 16 amino acids. V was clipped by 9 bases and J by 4 bases; unmatched bases: 12. In germline, CDR1 is MDHEN, CDR2 SYDVKM. The CDR3 loop reads CASQTGGAGGYNEQFF. CDR3 DNA: TGTGCCAGTCAGACGGGAGGAGCGGGAGGGTACAATGAGCAGTTCTTC.

This chain uses TRBV5-4 with TRBJ1-4; no reliable D call. Germline V gene data show CDR1 as SGHNT and CDR2 as YYREEE (reference sequence). This CDR3 has 16 amino acids. V lost 1 base, J lost 8 bases, and 18 bases lay in between. The CDR3, as DNA: TGTGCCAGCAGCTTGTTGTTTATGATCAGCGACGAAAAACTGTTTTTT. It encodes CASSLLFMISDEKLFF.